A single sample gave rise to the 9 T cell receptor beta chains below, sequenced in a study of identical twins. TCRdb re-analysed the 5' RACE reads in MiXCR, keeping a single row per CDR3 protein. The repertoire holds approximately 680,000 distinct CDR3 sequences, with 7.1% as singletons. The same sample was also used in a study of yellow fever vaccine responses in identical twins.

Sequenced input: PBMCs. These receptor sequences come from a woman in her late teens or twenties in good health.

The rearrangement joins TRBV5-7 to TRBJ2-7; D is possibly TRBD1 (5 bases). TRBV5-7 is marked as an open reading frame, function uncertain. The CDR3 extends over 15 amino acids. Trimming cost V 2 bases and J 6 bases, with 18 bases left between them. This CDR3 is CASSLAGIGYGEQYV. The CDR3 nucleotides read TGTGCCAGCAGCTTAGCAGGGATCGGGTACGGCGAGCAGTACGTC.

In its sample, this clonotype was seen many times. The chain carries TRBV28 and TRBJ2-7, with TRBD2 identical over 9 bases. Germline trimming cut 6 bases from V and 4 bases from J; bases unmatched to any gene: 4. Germline values: CDR1 MDHEN, CDR2 SYDVKM. CDR3 size: 13 residues. The CDR3 region is CASRGLAAYEQYF. The CDR3 DNA reads TGTGCCAGCAGGGGACTAGCAGCTTACGAGCAGTACTTC.

This clonotype came up a few times. J is TRBJ1-2 and V is TRBV12-3 or TRBV12-4, with D tentatively TRBD1 (6 bases). CDR3 length equals 15 residues. V dropped 4 bases and J dropped 8 bases, with 20 bases sitting between them. The CDR3 nucleotides read TGTGCCAGCAGTTACCGGCGGGGCGGGGGCGGAGGCTACACCTTC. It translates to CASSYRRGGGGGYTF.

Only a few counts were recorded for this clonotype. The chain's CDR3 is CSAPLRTKTLYEQYF. CDR3 bases: TGCAGTGCCCCTCTTAGGACTAAAACCCTCTACGAGCAGTACTTC. The chain has TRBV20-1 and TRBJ2-7; possible D gene TRBD2, 6 bases. CDR3 length equals 15 residues. Trimming cost V 6 bases and J 3 bases, with 21 bases left between them. Germline CDR1 is DFQATT and CDR2 is SNEGSKA (reference sequence).

The sample holds a few counts of this clonotype. The chain is built from TRBV28 and TRBJ2-7; D possibly uses TRBD1 or TRBD2 (5 bases each). Looked up from germline, CDR1 is MDHEN and CDR2 is SYDVKM. The V end lost 3 bases, the J end lost 0 bases, and 9 bases lay between the germline ends. The CDR3 extends over 14 amino acids. The CDR3 spells CASSFTGLSYEQYV. CDR3 nucleotides: TGTGCCAGCAGTTTCACGGGGCTCTCCTACGAGCAGTACGTC.

This clonotype was seen repeatedly, ten times or more. The rearrangement links TRBV3-1 to TRBJ2-7; 7 bases are a match to TRBD2. CDR1 is LGHDT, CDR2 YNNKEL, per germline (reference sequence). V shed 4 bases and J 6 bases; nucleotides not matched to a gene: 15. This CDR3 is 16 amino acids long. In DNA form, the CDR3 reads TGTGCCAGCAGCCCCTTTGGTGGACTAGGGGCGTCCGAGCAGTACTTC. Protein sequence: CASSPFGGLGASEQYF.

This clonotype turned up a few times. The chain has TRBV20-1 and TRBJ2-1, with 7 bases identical to TRBD2. V was pared by 2 bases and J by 0 bases, with 7 bases of the junction left unmatched. In germline, CDR1 is DFQATT, CDR2 SNEGSKA (reference sequence). The CDR3 covers 16 residues. The CDR3 spells CSARPSGLSSYNEQFF. The CDR3 coding sequence is TGCAGTGCTAGACCTAGCGGTTTAAGCTCCTACAATGAGCAGTTCTTC.

This clonotype came up many times. The chain employs TRBV3-1 and TRBJ2-7; 9 positions match TRBD1. The V segment lost 4 bases and the J segment 5 bases; nucleotides outside the gene matches: 9. The CDR3 sequence is 15 residues long. The germline V gene has CDR1 LGHDT and CDR2 YNNKEL (reference sequence). Here the CDR3 DNA reads TGTGCCAGCAGCCTGCCCGGGACAGGGACTCACGAGCAGTACTTC. This sequence encodes CASSLPGTGTHEQYF.

This clonotype has at least ten counts. The V call is TRBV6-1, the J call TRBJ1-5; 8 nucleotides agree with TRBD1. The J segment lost 6 bases and the V segment lost 6 bases, leaving 10 bases of the junction unmatched. Germline-derived CDR1 and CDR2 are MNHNS and SASEGT. This CDR3 contains 15 residues. The CDR3 DNA follows: TGTGCCAGCAGAAACGGAGGACAGGGTAGTCAGCCCCAGCATTTT. This translates into CASRNGGQGSQPQHF.